There are many counts of the clone carrying this TCR beta chain. What it binds is unknown. This entry belongs to a study of blood T cells in healthy people across ages. Study-level findings and limits: TCR beta diversity tracked closely with naive T cell percentage. More naive CD4+ cells and higher diversity were found in long-lived than in aged donors.

This CDR3 comprises 11 residues. Trimming shortened V by 2 bases and J by 5 bases, and 3 bases separated the two germline ends. In germline, CDR1 is MDHEN, CDR2 SYDVKM. The second PCR ran roughly 6 to 11 cycles with a sample-barcoded 5' primer and J-beta primers. All cDNA molecules were each tagged by a template-switch adaptor with 12 random nucleotides. MiXCR, run by TCRdb on the 5' RACE reads, gives a single entry per CDR3 protein. The table shows around 1,700,000 distinct CDR3 sequences, with roughly 27% occurring only once. This sequence originates from a woman younger than 45 in good health. Material: blood. This chain connects TRBV28 to TRBJ1-2; D call uncertain. Here the CDR3 DNA reads TGTGCCAGCAGTTTAAAGTATGGCTACACCTTC. Protein sequence: CASSLKYGYTF.